Given below is one T cell receptor (beta chain) in context. Its antigen is undetermined. The data were taken from a study of cytomegalovirus exposure and HLA in healthy donors. Study observations and caveats: It was shown in a later analysis that HLA-associated TCR beta chains were more clonally expanded than other, equally common chains. The productive fraction for most TCR beta V segments was about 87% or about 30% in an earlier analysis. Some segments of the V type, notably TRBV6-2 and TRBV6-3, were excluded as indistinguishable. Later on, a genetic analysis was performed. It linked a missense variant in DCLRE1C with V- and J-gene trimming of TCR beta.

The PCR employed 60 Vbeta primers together with 13 Jbeta primers. The data were produced by immunoSEQ multiplex PCR, yet TCRdb's version contains in-frame clones alone and is incomplete. This sample carries approximately 140,000 clones, about 70% of them seen once, and the ten largest clones take about 2.7%. Trimming took 0 bases from V and 5 from J, leaving 4 bases between them. The CDR3 has 12 residues. CDR1 and CDR2 (germline): KGHSH, LQKENI. The receptor was derived from a woman aged 60-75 years in good health and CMV-seropositive. The specimen was PBMCs. This chain links TRBV18 with TRBJ2-5; D unresolved. Written as DNA, the CDR3 is TGTGCCAGCTCACCACCGCGTGAGACCCAGTACTTC. Translated, it gives CASSPPRETQYF.